A selection of T cell receptor beta chains follows, all from one sample in a study of metastatic and nonmetastatic thyroid tumors. From the PCR reads, TCRdb re-called clones with MiXCR. The sample shows about 43,000 clones, around 3.1% of them seen only once. The sample consisted of blood. These receptors were collected from a female donor with papillary thyroid cancer or a benign thyroid nodule (not recorded which). Some clones in this sample may be carry-over from other donors' samples. Both conserved end residues are part of each CDR3. The D gene is left open where the match is weak. Size is omitted from some rows. Given values are once, few, many or a class for expanded clones.

clone size,V gene,D gene,CDR3 length,J gene,CDR3 DNA,CDR3 protein
-,TRBV20-1,TRBD1,17,TRBJ2-3,TGCAGTGCTAGACCGGGACAGGGAGTGGGAGGGCCAGATACGCAGTATTTT,CSARPGQGVGGPDTQYF
many,TRBV4-1,TRBD1,19,TRBJ1-1,TGCGCCAGCAGCCGACGGGCCGGGACAGGGGCCATAATGAACACTGAAGCTTTCTTT,CASSRRAGTGAIMNTEAFF
many,TRBV19,-,14,TRBJ2-1,TGTGCCAGTAGTATAAGCCAGGTTGGCAATGAGCAGTTCTTC,CASSISQVGNEQFF
many,TRBV9,TRBD2,15,TRBJ2-1,TGTGCCAGCAGCGGACGGACTAGCGGGAGTTATGAGCAGTTCTTC,CASSGRTSGSYEQFF
-,TRBV30,-,16,TRBJ1-6,TGTGCCTGGAGTCGAGGGGCCGGGGCCTATAATTCACCCCTCCACTTT,CAWSRGAGAYNSPLHF
-,TRBV30,-,12,TRBJ1-1,TGTGCCTGGAGGGCCGGGAACACTGAAGCTTTCTTT,CAWRAGNTEAFF
few,TRBV12-5,-,14,TRBJ1-2,TGTGCTAGTGGACGTGGACCGTTTGACTATGGCTACACCTTC,CASGRGPFDYGYTF
medium-sized,TRBV5-1,-,15,TRBJ1-5,TGCGCCAGCAGCCTCGCCGGGACGGTTAATCAGCCCCAGCATTTT,CASSLAGTVNQPQHF
-,TRBV5-1,-,13,TRBJ1-1,TGCGCCAGCAGCTTTGAACAGGGCCGTGAAGCTTTCTTT,CASSFEQGREAFF
-,TRBV20-1,TRBD2,13,TRBJ2-2,TGCAGTGCGGAGGGAGGGACCCCCGGGGAGCTGTTTTTT,CSAEGGTPGELFF
many,TRBV6-5,TRBD1,16,TRBJ2-7,TGTGCCAGCAGTTACGCCGGGACAGGGTATCTCCACGAGCAGTACTTC,CASSYAGTGYLHEQYF
-,TRBV6-2/TRBV6-3,TRBD1,16,TRBJ1-1,TGTGCCAGCAGGTCTCACAGGGGGGTCTCGGTAACTGAAGCTTTCTTT,CASRSHRGVSVTEAFF
-,TRBV20-1,TRBD2,19,TRBJ2-7,TGCAGTGCTAGATCTACGACGGGAGGGCCGAGGCTAGTATCCTACGAGCAGTACTTC,CSARSTTGGPRLVSYEQYF
many,TRBV7-9,-,18,TRBJ2-7,TGTGCCAGCAGCCAGGGGTGGGGGGTGGGCGACAGCTCCTACGAGCAGTACTTC,CASSQGWGVGDSSYEQYF
medium-sized,TRBV20-1,TRBD1,13,TRBJ1-2,TGCAGTGCGAAGACAGGGACGGACTATGGCTACACCTTC,CSAKTGTDYGYTF
-,TRBV19,-,16,TRBJ2-2,TGTGCCAGTAGTATCCCACAGGGGTGGGGGGCCGGGGAGCTGTTTTTT,CASSIPQGWGAGELFF
-,TRBV5-1,-,14,TRBJ1-4,TGCGCCAGCAGCTTGGGGGGGGCTAATGAAAAACTGTTTTTT,CASSLGGANEKLFF
many,TRBV5-4,TRBD1,14,TRBJ1-6,TGTGCCAGCAGCCGCGACAGGGTTAATTCACCCCTCCACTTT,CASSRDRVNSPLHF